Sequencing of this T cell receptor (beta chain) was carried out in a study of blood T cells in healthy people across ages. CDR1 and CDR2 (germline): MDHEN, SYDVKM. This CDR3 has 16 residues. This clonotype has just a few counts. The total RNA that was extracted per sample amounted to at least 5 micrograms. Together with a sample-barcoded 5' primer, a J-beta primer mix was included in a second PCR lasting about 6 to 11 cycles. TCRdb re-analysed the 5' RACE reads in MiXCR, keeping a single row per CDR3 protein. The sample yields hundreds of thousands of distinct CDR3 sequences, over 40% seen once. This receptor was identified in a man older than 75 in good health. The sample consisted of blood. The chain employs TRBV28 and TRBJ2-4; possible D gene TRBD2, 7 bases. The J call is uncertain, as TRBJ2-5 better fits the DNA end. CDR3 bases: TGTGCCAGCAGTTTATCGGGGGGCCGTACCCGAGAGACCCAGTACTTC. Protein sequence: CASSLSGGRTRETQYF.